This T cell receptor (beta chain) was identified in a study of cytomegalovirus exposure and HLA in healthy donors listed by TCRdb under 2017. Concerning the study at large: An earlier analysis of approximately 640 of the donors reported 250 to 350 Gb of sequence data and some 120 million unique TCR beta sequences from 150 million to 200 million T cells. An early release covering roughly 600 HLA-typed donors comprised approximately 290 gigabases of sequencing data and about 90 million unique TCR sequences. Of the 300 to 500 genotyped donors, less than 85% were placed in the genetic ancestry cluster associated with self-reported Caucasian donors. The study was designed to test whether signatures of past pathogen exposure could be identified by cataloging public T cell receptors. The T cell repertoires of under 750 subjects were profiled by immunosequencing and related to cytomegalovirus serostatus. Along with the approximately 600-subject first cohort, a separate validation cohort of more than 90 different subjects was used. High-throughput TCR immunosequencing, statistical association of individual TCRs with disease status, and machine learning were combined to predict cytomegalovirus infection status. In a later analysis, previously published TCR beta repertoires from 550 to 700 donors were re-analyzed and high-resolution HLA genotyping was added so that TCR occurrence patterns could be studied. Rather than drawing on any new phenotypic data, the later analysis identified candidate immune exposures from TCR beta sequences and the way those sequences occurred across donors. To decide whether each TCR beta V gene segment behaved as functional or pseudogenic, an earlier analysis of fewer than 750 of the donors relied on high-throughput TCR beta sequencing. Donor age, sex, ethnicity and CMV serostatus were compiled alongside the repertoire data. In a later genetic analysis, genome-wide SNP genotypes for about 65% of the roughly 700 donors were used, and that subset was treated as a discovery cohort. All discovery cohort repertoires had been generated using a single sequencing platform. Class I and class II HLA loci were covered by the typing at four-digit resolution. The number of typed donors differed by locus: about 629-640 for A, B, C, DRB1 and DQB1; roughly 510 for DQA1; some 590 for DPA1; and about 450 for DPB1. Roughly 5 DR-DQ haplotypes were handled as single units for association and clustering, since linkage in the cohort was strong. Among almost 400 genotyped donors of the cohort, an average of 235,054 unique TCR beta nucleotide sequences were sequenced per donor, about a sixth of them non-productive.

The cohort consisted of approximately 690 healthy bone marrow donors. All cohort members were sampled while nominally healthy, although unrecorded immune exposures were likely present. The donor was CMV seronegative and was included in the group of hundreds of seronegative cohort members. Each donor provided a peripheral blood sample, and peripheral blood mononuclear cells were used for TCR beta sequencing. The Qiagen DNeasy Blood Extraction Kit was used to extract genomic DNA from the blood cell samples. General study outcomes and caveats: A few of the identified cytomegalovirus-associated TCR beta chains were confirmed in vitro to be specific for cytomegalovirus antigens. In a later analysis, the rate of TCR association differed among HLA loci, with DRB1 alleles having the most associated TCRs and HLA-C alleles having the fewest. An association between a missense DCLRE1C variant and V-gene and J-gene trimming of TCR beta chains was found in a later genetic analysis and replicated in an independent cohort. For the cohort, immune exposure information was limited to CMV serostatus. Presence/absence analyses assumed roughly uniform sequencing depth across donors, an assumption that may not hold. The sequencing pipeline was judged likely to have produced a cluster of highly shared sequence variants as a technical artifact. In an earlier analysis of fewer than 750 of the donors, most TCR beta V segments were observed in productive rearrangements about 90% or about 30% of the time, broadly matching IMGT annotations. In a later analysis, several top co-occurrence clusters were reported to appear linked to parvovirus B19, influenza, CMV and Epstein-Barr virus. At a false discovery rate of 0.05, a later analysis linked 15,000 to 20,000 TCR beta sequences to specific HLA alleles. A further reported finding was that TCR beta sequences accurately predicted the HLA-A and HLA-B alleles for most subjects in the first cohort. Because HLA typing was missing for some donors at each locus, association tests included only the typed subset. Some IMGT-functional V segments, including TRBV6-2 and TRBV6-3, could not be told apart with the 87-base-pair reads, so those segments were excluded. Across donors, most TCR sequences were observed very rarely, whereas some public TCRs were present in many individuals. This cohort had only TCR beta chains sequenced, and the lack of alpha or paired-chain data limited which features could be detected. Correlated functional status among segregating V segments might reflect linkage disequilibrium, but an unknown experimental factor could not be ruled out. A total of some 180 TCR beta chains were listed by the study as associated with cytomegalovirus. A later genetic analysis reported fewer N-insertions in productive TCRs among donors in an Asian-associated ancestry cluster than the approximately 670-donor mean. Approximately 16 rarely observed V segments, including chromosome 9 orphons, were excluded from the earlier analysis of approximately 500 of the donors because counts were too low. In both the original and validation cohorts, the classifier was reported to diagnose cytomegalovirus status with high specificity and sensitivity. Most CMV-associated TCR beta chains appeared to be HLA-restricted in a later analysis, and the HLA associations seemed to be driven largely by CMV exposure. The authors suggested that the approach could potentially be generalized to other disease states and immunological phenotypes. A later analysis found that HLA-associated TCR beta chains were more clonally expanded and had lower generation probabilities than equally common non-associated chains. Strong co-occurrence of HLA alleles, especially DR and DQ, made assigning TCR associations to individual alleles difficult.

Library preparation was by the immunoSEQ multiplex PCR assay. For the multiplex PCR, a mixture combining 60 forward primers for TCR Vbeta segments and 13 reverse primers for TCR Jbeta segments was used. The CDR3 region of rearranged TCR beta genes was amplified from genomic DNA by a multiplex PCR assay. The Illumina HiSeq System was used to sequence the amplified TCR beta libraries as 87-base-pair reads. As for how the authors treated the data: A later analysis counted around 72 million unique TCR beta chains across the roughly 700 repertoires, and roughly 10 million of these chains were shared by at least two donors. Raw reads were error-corrected and collapsed into unique sequences by a nearest-neighbor algorithm in which closely related sequences were merged to remove PCR and sequencing errors. CDR3 sequences were aligned to IMGT reference sequences to assign V, D and J gene segments. For a sequence to be retained, a match of at least six nucleotides to both a V gene segment and a J gene segment was required. A rearrangement counted as productive if the CDR3 had no stop codons and remained in frame with V and J, and every other rearrangement counted as non-productive. Following IMGT convention, CDR3 was defined as the stretch from the second conserved V-encoded cysteine up to the conserved J-encoded phenylalanine. Sequences without an unambiguous match to a single V gene segment were excluded from the earlier analysis of over 500 of the donors. An earlier analysis of around 600 of the donors classified V segments as functional when productive rearrangements were above 56.7% and as segregating when the standard deviation between donors was above 5%. A statistical classification framework was developed to diagnose cytomegalovirus status using the catalog of TCR beta chain sequences. In a later analysis, TCR nucleotide sequences were compared against IMGT/GENE-DB human TR gene sequences so that V and J genes could be assigned. In a later analysis, CDR3 sequences and most-parsimonious VDJ recombination scenarios were assigned using the TCRdist pipeline. A later analysis defined each TCR beta chain by its CDR3 amino acid sequence plus V-gene family, and excluded reads lacking a unique V-gene family. To address suspected cross-contamination and a sequencing artifact, a later analysis removed 592 highly shared, low-generation-probability nucleotide sequences. In a later analysis, a clonal expansion index was calculated for each public chain from normalized within-repertoire ranks of inferred template counts. Generation probabilities in a later analysis came from a VDJ recombination model fitted to out-of-frame rearrangements, and those results were checked against IGoR. In a later analysis, hypergeometric tests were used to score TCR-TCR, TCR-HLA and TCR-CMV co-occurrence, with a repertoire-size bias correction applied to TCR pairs. A later analysis estimated false discovery rates by permuting HLA or CMV assignments 20 times. In a later analysis, co-occurring TCRs were grouped using DBSCAN, with TCRdist sequence similarity added in when clustering inside HLA-allele-positive subsets. Repertoires with fewer than 30,000 or more than 120,000 public chains, plus five repertoires with anomalous nucleotide sharing, were excluded from co-occurrence clustering. Imported from immuneACCESS, the table was reduced by TCRdb to in-frame sequences with V and J called. These copies leave out some clones; in studies compared against another copy, an unresolved V gene accounts for under half, and the cause of the remainder is not known. Clone size and V and J calls were adopted from that table, with D and trimming inferred from the DNA. Recorded for this sample are about 280,000 clones; 80% to 90% of them occurred a single time. The top ten clonotypes cover less than 2.5% of the sample.

A word on this clone: The antigen it recognizes is unknown. One base away there is no much larger clone; base qualities are not given.

Spanning cysteine to phenylalanine, the CDR3 consists of 12 amino acids. Left in the record is the CDR3 DNA by itself, 36 bases read in frame from the first base. The V end loses 1 base and the J end loses 7 bases, and a stretch of 7 bases separates them. The germline V gene encodes CDR1 SGHAT and CDR2 FQNNGV. The sample comprised PBMCs. Here the chain combines TRBV11-2 and TRBJ1-1; the D gene remains uncertain. This TCR was recovered from a woman younger than 30 in good health and CMV-seronegative. The sequence in DNA is TGTGCCAGCAGCTTAGGTCCCTTTGAAGCTTTCTTT. Its coded protein is CASSLGPFEAFF.